These T cell receptor beta chains were read from a single sample in a study of blood T cell repertoires in COVID-19. The table came from immunoSEQ multiplex PCR; TCRdb's copy has only in-frame clones and leaves some out. The table records about 260,000 clones, 86% of them present only once. Sequencing was done on a sample of peripheral blood. The receptor set was obtained from a man in his forties or fifties who had recovered from COVID-19. CDR3s leave out the opening cysteine and the closing phenylalanine or tryptophan. Clone size is stated in some rows and not others, as once, few, many or a class when expanded.

>TRBV7-8|.|TRBJ2-5
ASSRTGLQETQY
>TRBV5-8|.|TRBJ2-3
ASSSGDANTQY
>TRBV15|.|TRBJ1-2
ATSRVGTGGLDGYT
>TRBV5-1|.|TRBJ2-1
ASSGTSGGAWAEQF
>TRBV9|.|TRBJ2-1
ASSVGERGTYNEQF
>TRBV6-6|.|TRBJ1-4
ASSYSRLEKLF
>TRBV4-2|once|TRBJ2-7
ASSQGTLGATYEQY
>TRBV5-6|.|TRBJ1-6
ASSHDRGIGNSPLH
>TRBV5-8|.|TRBJ2-6
ASSLWRSGANVLT
>TRBV27|once|TRBJ1-1
ASRPSMNTEAF
>TRBV12-3/TRBV12-4|once|TRBJ2-3
ASSWTTDTQY
>TRBV15|.|TRBJ1-1
ATSKSGNTEAF
>TRBV3-1/TRBV3-2|.|TRBJ2-1
ASSQDHTPPMVGTGLI
>TRBV7-9|.|TRBJ2-7
ASSRGTSGSYEQY
>TRBV12-3/TRBV12-4|.|TRBJ2-1
ASSTGTGDEQF
>TRBV7-2|.|TRBJ1-1
ASSPSQGANTEAF
>TRBV11-2|once|TRBJ2-6
ASSFGGNSGANVLT
>TRBV6-2/TRBV6-3|.|TRBJ2-7
ASSNERDRGGYEQY
>TRBV6-5|.|TRBJ2-1
ASSSRDRRNEQF
>TRBV30|.|TRBJ1-5
AWSRGSGNQPQH
>TRBV5-6|few|TRBJ2-7
ASSFLTGFYEQY
>TRBV7-6|.|TRBJ2-5
ASILSETQY
>TRBV2|.|TRBJ1-2
ASSDETERSYGYT
>TRBV9|.|TRBJ2-3
ASSVSGWGLSTDTQY
>TRBV14|few|TRBJ1-1
ASSQVGRGIVNTEAF
>TRBV6-5|.|TRBJ2-1
ASIAGGGLNEQF
>TRBV29-1|.|TRBJ2-1
SSPGLAGQPRGEQF
>TRBV9|.|TRBJ2-1
ASSVAGGGEQF
>TRBV4-1|once|TRBJ2-7
ASSPTGTSGGDLGEQY
>TRBV7-8|.|TRBJ2-1
ANARDRGYNEQF
>TRBV24-1|.|TRBJ2-3
ATSESGMTDTQY
>TRBV25-1|once|TRBJ2-7
ASSEGLNQQY
>TRBV5-5|.|TRBJ1-2
ASSGGPNYGYT
>TRBV18|.|TRBJ2-7
ASSPYTGGNEQY
>TRBV9|.|TRBJ2-7
ASSGAGGSYEQY
>TRBV6-1|.|TRBJ1-5
ASSVTGTGYPNTGAQH
>TRBV7-2|.|TRBJ1-6
ASSLRGQNSSPLH
>TRBV29-1|.|TRBJ1-1
SAALGGIEAF
>TRBV7-3|.|TRBJ2-3
ASSPGGSTDTQY
>TRBV6-5|.|TRBJ1-2
ASRSPDSIYGYT
>TRBV19|.|TRBJ1-1
ASSIVVMGGTEAF
>TRBV2|.|TRBJ1-3
ASRDRATGNTIY
>TRBV5-1|.|TRBJ2-5
ASSGGLGADIETQY
>TRBV3-1/TRBV3-2|.|TRBJ2-2
ASSRPGGRTGELF
>TRBV11-2|.|TRBJ1-1
ASSFSTGSGGTEAF
>TRBV4-1|few|TRBJ2-2
ASSQELSFNGELF
>TRBV30|.|TRBJ1-1
AWSVGRQGATEAF
>TRBV11-3|.|TRBJ2-3
ASSLGPTSGSTQY
>TRBV5-4|.|TRBJ2-6
ASSQGGRSSGANVLT
>TRBV6-2/TRBV6-3|.|TRBJ2-7
ASSPQGVPEQY
>TRBV11-2|few|TRBJ2-2
ASSLVPRTGELF
>TRBV9|.|TRBJ2-5
ASSTGLGETQY
>TRBV15|few|TRBJ1-1
ATSRDYKEGTEAF
>TRBV19|.|TRBJ2-7
ASSPGRGDHEQY